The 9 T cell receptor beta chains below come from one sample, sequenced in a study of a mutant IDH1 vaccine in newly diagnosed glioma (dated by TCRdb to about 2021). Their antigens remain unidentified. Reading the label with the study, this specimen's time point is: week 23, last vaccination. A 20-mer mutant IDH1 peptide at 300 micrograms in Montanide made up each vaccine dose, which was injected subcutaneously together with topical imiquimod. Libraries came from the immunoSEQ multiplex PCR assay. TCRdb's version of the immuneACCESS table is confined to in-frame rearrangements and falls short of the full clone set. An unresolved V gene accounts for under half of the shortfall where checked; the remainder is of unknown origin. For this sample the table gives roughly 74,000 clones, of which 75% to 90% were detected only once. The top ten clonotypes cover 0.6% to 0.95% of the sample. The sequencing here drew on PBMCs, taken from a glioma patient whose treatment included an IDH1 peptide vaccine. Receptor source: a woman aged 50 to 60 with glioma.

The CDR3 loop reads CASSLLRSDEAFF. CDR3 DNA sequence: TGTGCCAGCAGTTTACTTCGTTCCGATGAAGCTTTCTTT. The genes are TRBV27 and TRBJ1-1; D is unclear. CDR3 size: 13 residues. CDR1 and CDR2 from the germline V gene are MNHEY and SMNVEV (reference sequence). V lost 2 bases, J lost 7 bases, and 11 bases lay in between.

The CDR3 nucleotides are TGTGCCAGCAGTTTAGGGGCAGTTCGGGAGCAGTACTTC. Protein sequence: CASSLGAVREQYF. The chain joins TRBV28 to TRBJ2-7, with D perhaps matching TRBD1 (5 bases). The length of the CDR3 is 13 residues. Trimming removed 2 bases at V and 7 bases at J, with 12 bases between. CDR1 and CDR2 (germline): MDHEN, SYDVKM.

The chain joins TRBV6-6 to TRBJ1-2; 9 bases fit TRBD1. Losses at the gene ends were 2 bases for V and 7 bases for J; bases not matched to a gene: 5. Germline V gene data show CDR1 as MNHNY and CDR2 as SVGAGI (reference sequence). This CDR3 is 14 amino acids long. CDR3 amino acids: CASSYPGQGAGYTF. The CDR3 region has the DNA TGTGCCAGCAGTTACCCGGGACAGGGTGCTGGCTACACCTTC.

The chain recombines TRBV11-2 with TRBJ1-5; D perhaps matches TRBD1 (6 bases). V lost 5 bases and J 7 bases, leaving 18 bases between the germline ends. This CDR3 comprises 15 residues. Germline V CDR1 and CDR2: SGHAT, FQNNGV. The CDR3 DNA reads TGTGCCAGCAGCGAAAGTGGGGGGGCGCGGCAGCCCCAGCATTTT. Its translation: CASSESGGARQPQHF.

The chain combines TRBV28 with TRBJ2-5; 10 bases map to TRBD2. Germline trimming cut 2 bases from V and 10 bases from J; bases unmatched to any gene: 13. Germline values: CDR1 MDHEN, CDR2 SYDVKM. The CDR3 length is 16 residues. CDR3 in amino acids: CASSLLASGSSGGQYF. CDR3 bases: TGTGCCAGCAGTTTACTGGCTAGCGGGAGCTCAGGGGGCCAGTACTTC.

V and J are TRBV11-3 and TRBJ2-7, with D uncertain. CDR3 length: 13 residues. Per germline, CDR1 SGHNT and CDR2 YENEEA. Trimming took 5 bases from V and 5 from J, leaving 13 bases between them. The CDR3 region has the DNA TGTGCCAGCAGCAGACACCAACGAGACGAGCAGTACTTC. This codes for CASSRHQRDEQYF.

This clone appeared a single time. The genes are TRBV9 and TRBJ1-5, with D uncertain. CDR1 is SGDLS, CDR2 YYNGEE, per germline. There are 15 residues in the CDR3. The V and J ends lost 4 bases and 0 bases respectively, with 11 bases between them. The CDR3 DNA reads TGTGCCAGCAGCCCCGGAGGGAATAGCAATCAGCCCCAGCATTTT. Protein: CASSPGGNSNQPQHF. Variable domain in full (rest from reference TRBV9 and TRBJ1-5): DSGVTQTPKHLITATGQRVTLRCSPRSGDLSVYWYQQSLDQGLQFLIQYYNGEERAKGNILERFSAQQFPDLHSELNLSSLELGDSALYFCASSPGGNSNQPQHFGDGTRLSIL.

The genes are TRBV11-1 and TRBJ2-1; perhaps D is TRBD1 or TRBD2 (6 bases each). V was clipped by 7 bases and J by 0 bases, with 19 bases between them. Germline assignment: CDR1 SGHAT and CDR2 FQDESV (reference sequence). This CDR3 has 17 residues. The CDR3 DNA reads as TGTGCCAGCACCCCGGGGGCGATCCCCAGCTCCTACAATGAGCAGTTCTTC. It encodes CASTPGAIPSSYNEQFF.

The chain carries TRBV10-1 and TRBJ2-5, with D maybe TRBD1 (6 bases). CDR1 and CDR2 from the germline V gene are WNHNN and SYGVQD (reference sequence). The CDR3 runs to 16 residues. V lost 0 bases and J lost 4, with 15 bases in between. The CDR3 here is CASSESWQGRGETQYF. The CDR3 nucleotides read TGCGCCAGCAGTGAGTCCTGGCAGGGGCGCGGAGAGACCCAGTACTTC.